These 17 T cell receptor beta chains share one sample of origin, sequenced in a study of identical twins. One entry per CDR3 protein results from TCRdb running MiXCR on the 5' RACE reads. The top ten clones hold approximately 4.5% of a sample with roughly 690,000 distinct CDR3 sequences, 21% of them seen once. Another study also made use of these data, one on T cells expressing NK-cell markers.

What was sequenced was PBMCs. These TCRs come from a woman aged 18-35 years in good health.

This clonotype is a singleton in its sample. CDR3 amino acids: CASSHHDRTGELFF. In DNA form, the CDR3 reads TGTGCCAGCAGCCACCACGACCGAACCGGGGAGCTGTTTTTT. The chain recombines TRBV3-1 with TRBJ2-2; no firm D call. V was shortened by 3 bases and J by 5 bases, with 10 bases between the two germline ends. Germline CDR1 reads LGHDT; CDR2 reads YNNKEL (reference sequence). The CDR3 is 14 residues long.

This clonotype appeared many times. This sequence joins TRBV6-2 or TRBV6-3 and TRBJ2-1; TRBD2 matches at 14 bases. CDR3 length: 17 residues. Per the germline V gene, CDR1 is MNHEY and CDR2 is SVGEGT. With V trimmed by 2 bases and J by 8 bases, 8 bases remained unmatched. CDR3 nucleotide sequence: TGTGCCAGCAGTTACAGGGTGGGGACTAGCGGGAGCGATGAGCAGTTCTTC. It yields the protein CASSYRVGTSGSDEQFF.

There are a few counts of this clonotype. The chain recombines TRBV10-1 with TRBJ2-5, with D unresolved. V was shortened by 4 bases and J by 5 bases, with 14 bases between the two germline ends. This CDR3 is 14 amino acids long. Per germline, CDR1 WNHNN and CDR2 SYGVQD (reference sequence). CDR3 in DNA: TGCGCCAGCAGTGGATCGGCAGATCCGGAGACCCAGTACTTC. It translates to CASSGSADPETQYF.

The chain joins TRBV6-5 to TRBJ1-6; unclear D gene. Germline V gene sequence: CDR1 MNHEY, CDR2 SVGAGI. This CDR3 spans 14 amino acids. V was pared by 2 bases and J by 9 bases, with 11 bases between. The CDR3 sequence is CASSYQPVGSPLHF. DNA for the CDR3: TGTGCCAGCAGTTACCAACCAGTGGGTTCACCCCTCCACTTT.

This clonotype was detected a few times. The rearrangement joins TRBV7-9 to TRBJ2-5, with 10 bases identical to TRBD2. Germline V gene data show CDR1 as SEHNR and CDR2 as FQNEAQ (reference sequence). This CDR3 region has 13 residues. The junction had 4 bases not matched to a gene; V was cut back by 7 bases and J by 5 bases. This chain's CDR3 is CASKRLAGETQYF. The CDR3 DNA follows: TGTGCCAGCAAACGACTAGCGGGCGAGACCCAGTACTTC.

The chain joins TRBV2 to TRBJ2-1, with unresolved D. This CDR3 is 13 amino acids long. The germline CDR1 and CDR2 sequences are SNHLY and FYNNEI. V was pared by 5 bases and J by 12 bases, with 17 bases between. CDR3 DNA sequence: TGTGCCAGCAGTTTTTTACAGAATATGGTGCAGTTCTTC. Translated, it gives CASSFLQNMVQFF.

This clonotype was seen a few times. The chain joins TRBV29-1 to TRBJ2-1, with no clear D. Germline values: CDR1 SQVTM, CDR2 ANQGSEA. This CDR3 comprises 15 residues. The germline V and J ends were trimmed by 3 bases and 6 bases, with 18 bases remaining between them. This CDR3 is CSVEIPPTFSNEQFF. In DNA, the CDR3 is TGCAGCGTTGAGATACCGCCGACTTTCAGCAATGAGCAGTTCTTC.

This clonotype turned up a few times. The chain joins TRBV10-1 to TRBJ2-1; D unresolved. V lost 6 bases to trimming and J lost 5 bases, with 8 bases between them. This CDR3 comprises 12 residues. CDR1 is WNHNN, CDR2 SYGVQD, per germline (reference sequence). The CDR3 nucleotides are TGCGCCAGCAGATCATCGAACAATGAGCAGTTCTTC. This gives the protein CASRSSNNEQFF.

This clonotype has just a few counts. V gene TRBV5-1 combines with J gene TRBJ1-2; a possible D gene is TRBD1 (6 bases). Trimming removed 1 base at V and 0 bases at J, with 19 bases between. The CDR3 spans 18 residues. Germline assignment: CDR1 SGHRS and CDR2 YFSETQ. The CDR3 here is CASSLSFGGQSPNYGYTF. The CDR3 coding sequence is TGCGCCAGCAGCTTGTCTTTCGGGGGGCAGAGCCCTAACTATGGCTACACCTTC.

This chain uses TRBV20-1 with TRBJ1-1; possible D gene TRBD1, 5 bases. Trimming pared 6 bases from V and 7 bases from J, leaving 9 bases between. The CDR3 loop spans 10 amino acids. Germline V gene lookup returns CDR1 DFQATT and CDR2 SNEGSKA (reference sequence). In DNA, the CDR3 is TGCAGTGCGGGGGAGGGTGAAGCTTTCTTT. Its translation is CSAGEGEAFF.

This chain links TRBV29-1 with TRBJ2-1, with TRBD2 matching 8 bases. V lost 2 bases, J lost 3 bases, and 6 bases stayed unmatched. CDR1 is SQVTM, CDR2 ANQGSEA, per germline. CDR3 length: 15 amino acids. The CDR3 coding sequence is TGCAGCGTTGAAAGAGCGGGAGCCGGCTACAATGAGCAGTTCTTC. Protein product: CSVERAGAGYNEQFF.

The J gene is TRBJ2-1, the V gene TRBV20-1; 9 bases agree with TRBD2. Trimming removed 6 bases from V and 3 bases from J; junction bases left unmatched: 6. The CDR3 runs to 14 residues. CDR1 and CDR2 (germline): DFQATT, SNEGSKA (reference sequence). Here the CDR3 reads CSAAGLAIYNEQFF. CDR3 nucleotide sequence: TGCAGTGCGGCGGGACTAGCTATCTACAATGAGCAGTTCTTC.

The rearrangement links TRBV11-1 to TRBJ2-7; 10 bases are shared with TRBD2. V shed 2 bases and J 1 base; nucleotides not matched to a gene: 14. The CDR3 is 19 amino acids. CDR1 SGHAT and CDR2 FQDESV come from the germline V gene (reference sequence). CDR3 loop: CASSLYRPLRLAGSYEQYF. In DNA, the CDR3 is TGTGCCAGCAGCTTATACCGCCCTCTTCGACTAGCGGGTTCCTACGAGCAGTACTTC.

This clonotype was detected ten times or more. The V and J genes are TRBV29-1 and TRBJ2-1, with unresolved D. Between the trimmed V and J ends, which lost 4 bases and 9 bases, there was a span of 1 base. In germline, CDR1 is SQVTM, CDR2 ANQGSEA. CDR3 length equals 8 residues. The CDR3 nucleotides read TGCAGCGTTGGTGAGCAGTTCTTC. Translating it yields CSVGEQFF.

This clonotype was found a few times. This chain links TRBV6-1 with TRBJ2-2; no definite D call. V was trimmed by 6 bases and J by 5 bases, leaving 10 bases between them. The germline gives CDR1 MNHNS, CDR2 SASEGT. This CDR3 spans 13 amino acids. The CDR3 loop is CASRGSETGELFF. The DNA for the CDR3 is TGTGCCAGCAGGGGGTCCGAAACCGGGGAGCTGTTTTTT.

The sample holds many counts of this clonotype. The chain is built from TRBV6-1 and TRBJ2-7; TRBD2 matches 9 bases. The J segment lost 6 bases and the V segment lost 6 bases, leaving 18 bases of the junction unmatched. The CDR3 covers 17 residues. Germline V gene lookup returns CDR1 MNHNS and CDR2 SASEGT. CDR3 DNA: TGTGCCAGCAGCCCCTCAGCGGGGCGGGAGGGCCTTGGCGAGCAGTACTTC. It encodes CASSPSAGREGLGEQYF.

The chain uses TRBV25-1 and TRBJ2-5; 9 nucleotides line up with TRBD2. V lost 3 bases and J lost 3; bases outside the gene matches: 2. From germline, CDR1 is MGHDK and CDR2 SYGVNS. The CDR3 is 14 amino acids. Here the CDR3 DNA reads TGTGCCAGCAGTGACCCTAGCGGGGAAGAGACCCAGTACTTC. This gives the protein CASSDPSGEETQYF.